What follows are 27 T cell receptor beta chains derived from one specimen sequenced in a study of cytomegalovirus exposure and HLA in healthy donors. PCR amplification relied on 60 Vbeta primers (plus 13 Jbeta primers). Sequencing was performed with immunoSEQ multiplex PCR; in TCRdb, only in-frame clones are kept and a portion is missing. The sample consists of 150,000 to 200,000 clones, roughly 90% of them appearing once. Specimen: PBMCs. The receptors were gathered from a woman in her late teens or twenties in good health and CMV-seronegative.

The chain joins TRBV28 to TRBJ2-3, with D perhaps matching TRBD2 (6 bases). This CDR3 is 14 amino acids long. Germline V CDR1 and CDR2: MDHEN, SYDVKM. Trimming took off 3 bases at V and 2 bases at J, with 9 bases between the two ends. In DNA, the CDR3 is TGTGCCAGCAGTTTGGCGGGGTCCACAGATACGCAGTATTTT. Amino acids: CASSLAGSTDTQYF.

V usage is TRBV28 and J usage is TRBJ1-1, with a tentative D call TRBD1 (5 bases). V lost 9 bases to trimming and J lost 11 bases, with 19 bases between them. The CDR3 totals 12 residues. Germline values: CDR1 MDHEN, CDR2 SYDVKM. CDR3 nucleotide sequence: TGTGCCAGTATACCCCCGGCAGGGCGCGCTTTCTTT. Residues: CASIPPAGRAFF.

The chain joins TRBV27 to TRBJ2-1, with 11 nucleotides matching TRBD2. This CDR3 is built from 16 residues. V lost 6 bases, J lost 6 bases, and 10 bases stayed unmatched. Germline CDR1 reads MNHEY; CDR2 reads SMNVEV (reference sequence). The CDR3 nucleotides are TGTGCCAGCAGCTCGCTCCTAGCGGGGGGCCCCAATGAGCAGTTCTTC. As protein: CASSSLLAGGPNEQFF.

This clone showed up just once. CDR3: CASSNGGNGYTF. The CDR3 DNA sequence: TGTGCCAGTAGTAACGGAGGTAATGGCTACACCTTC. The chain is built from TRBV19 and TRBJ1-2; D gene uncertain. Germline CDR1 reads LNHDA; CDR2 reads SQIVND (reference sequence). The CDR3 extends over 12 amino acids. The V and J ends lost 4 bases and 6 bases respectively, with 9 bases between them.

The chain joins TRBV30 to TRBJ2-4, with D perhaps matching TRBD1 (5 bases). Trimming pared 2 bases from V and 8 bases from J, leaving 16 bases between. The CDR3 contains 14 residues. Germline loops: CDR1 GTSNPN, CDR2 SVGIG (reference sequence). The CDR3 coding sequence is TGTGCCTGGAGTTTACGACAGTACCGGGACATTCAGTACTTC. Its protein product is CAWSLRQYRDIQYF.

J is TRBJ1-2 and V is TRBV6-5; 7 nucleotides agree with TRBD1. V lost 5 bases and J lost 5; bases outside the gene matches: 11. The CDR3 totals 15 residues. From germline, CDR1 is MNHEY and CDR2 SVGAGI. The CDR3 coding sequence is TGTGCCAGCAGTCCCCCGGGACGGACAGGTTATGGCTACACCTTC. It yields the protein CASSPPGRTGYGYTF.

This clone was seen just once. This chain joins TRBV6-5 and TRBJ2-7, with 7 bases that match TRBD2. Trimming cost V 8 bases and J 4 bases; bases outside gene matches: 11. This CDR3 comprises 14 residues. CDR1 MNHEY and CDR2 SVGAGI come from the germline V gene. In DNA form, the CDR3 reads TGTGCCAGCTCAAAGACCGGGGGGTCGTACGAGCAGTACTTC. Protein product: CASSKTGGSYEQYF.

The chain combines TRBV30 with TRBJ1-3; the D gene is possibly TRBD1 (5 bases). Germline CDR1 reads GTSNPN; CDR2 reads SVGIG (reference sequence). V lost 1 base and J lost 1, with 14 bases in between. CDR3 length: 16 residues. CDR3 sequence reads: CAWSGGRAFSGNTIYF. For the CDR3, the DNA is TGTGCCTGGAGTGGGGGCAGGGCGTTTTCTGGAAACACCATATATTTT.

This clone occurred once. In DNA form, the CDR3 reads TGTGCCAGCACCCCCGGGGGTCAGCCCCAGCATTTT. Its translation: CASTPGGQPQHF. The rearrangement uses TRBV28 and TRBJ1-5, with a tentative D call TRBD1 (5 bases). This CDR3 spans 12 amino acids. Trimming took off 7 bases at V and 6 bases at J, with 10 bases between the two ends. Germline V gene lookup returns CDR1 MDHEN and CDR2 SYDVKM.

The CDR3 is CASSARGRRGLGETQYF. CDR3 DNA: TGTGCCAGCAGCGCCCGAGGGCGCAGGGGGCTTGGTGAGACCCAGTACTTC. The J gene is TRBJ2-5, the V gene TRBV7-6, with 8 bases matching TRBD1. The CDR3 covers 17 residues. V trimming: 5 bases; J trimming: 5 bases; junction bases outside the gene matches: 16. CDR1 and CDR2 from the germline V gene are SGHVS and FNYEAQ. The variable domain in full, completed from reference TRBV7-6 and TRBJ2-5, reads GAGVSQSPRYKVTKRGQDVALRCDPISGHVSLYWYRQALGQGPEFLTYFNYEAQQDKSGLPNDRFSAERPEGSISTLTIQRTEQRDSAMYRCASSARGRRGLGETQYFGPGTRLLVL.

The chain links TRBV19 to TRBJ1-1, with 10 nucleotides matching TRBD1. Germline V gene data show CDR1 as LNHDA and CDR2 as SQIVND (reference sequence). With V trimmed by 3 bases and J by 4 bases, 5 bases remained unmatched. This CDR3 spans 15 amino acids. Here the CDR3 DNA reads TGTGCCAGTAGTATGGGGACAGGGGTGGGCACTGAAGCTTTCTTT. As protein: CASSMGTGVGTEAFF.

This clone was observed a single time. The rearrangement links TRBV7-2 to TRBJ2-1, with no clear D. The germline V gene encodes CDR1 SGHTA and CDR2 FQGNSA. The CDR3 consists of 14 residues. V lost 1 base, J lost 14 bases, and 18 bases lay in between. CDR3 DNA: TGTGCCAGCAGCTTAGTGGTGGAGTACTCACGTGAGTTCTTC. It yields the protein CASSLVVEYSREFF.

This clone was recorded only once. This chain connects TRBV6-5 to TRBJ2-1; 8 bases map to TRBD2. The V segment lost 0 bases and the J segment 10 bases; nucleotides outside the gene matches: 11. The CDR3 length is 16 residues. CDR1 MNHEY and CDR2 SVGAGI come from the germline V gene. Written as DNA, the CDR3 is TGTGCCAGCAGTTACTCGATGGCGGGGGGACTGAGGGAGCAGTTCTTC. Translated, it gives CASSYSMAGGLREQFF.

The chain has TRBV7-9 and TRBJ1-4; D unclear. Germline V lookup: CDR1 SEHNR, CDR2 FQNEAQ (reference sequence). CDR3 size: 13 residues. V dropped 8 bases and J dropped 3 bases, with 10 bases sitting between them. CDR3 sequence reads: CASSSRSNEKLFF. CDR3 DNA: TGTGCCAGCTCTTCCCGTTCTAATGAAAAACTGTTTTTT.

This chain uses TRBV7-6 with TRBJ1-1, with D perhaps TRBD1 (6 bases). V gave up 4 bases and J gave up 4 bases, with 13 bases separating them. Germline V gene lookup returns CDR1 SGHVS and CDR2 FNYEAQ. The CDR3 has 14 residues. DNA of the CDR3: TGTGCCAGCAGCTCTACAGGGTGGGGCACTGAAGCTTTCTTT. Amino acids: CASSSTGWGTEAFF.

The J gene is TRBJ1-6, the V gene TRBV11-3, with D perhaps TRBD1 (6 bases). The CDR3 has 16 residues. Germline V CDR1 and CDR2: SGHNT, YENEEA. The V gene lost 4 bases and the J gene lost 2 bases, with 12 bases spanning the gap. As DNA, the CDR3 is TGTGCCAGCAGCTCGAACAGGGATGCCTATAATTCACCCCTCCACTTT. It is translated as CASSSNRDAYNSPLHF.

This chain links TRBV6-5 with TRBJ1-1; no definite D call. Trimming took off 3 bases at V and 1 base at J, with 15 bases between the two ends. Germline CDR1 and CDR2: MNHEY and SVGAGI. The CDR3 runs to 16 residues. The CDR3 protein is CASSYSRVETNTEAFF. CDR3 nucleotides: TGTGCCAGCAGTTATTCGCGGGTGGAGACGAACACTGAAGCTTTCTTT.

This clone was picked up one time. The CDR3 spells CSATDSGMRKAFF. CDR3 DNA: TGCAGCGCAACAGACTCGGGGATGAGGAAAGCTTTCTTT. The chain is built from TRBV29-1 and TRBJ1-1; the D is unclear. This CDR3 spans 13 amino acids. Germline V lookup: CDR1 SQVTM, CDR2 ANQGSEA. The V gene lost 7 bases and the J gene lost 9 bases, with 21 bases spanning the gap.

V is TRBV7-2 and J is TRBJ1-2, with 9 bases lining up with TRBD1. The CDR3 contains 15 residues. Trimming cost V 5 bases and J 5 bases; bases outside gene matches: 9. CDR1 is SGHTA, CDR2 FQGNSA, per germline. The chain's CDR3 is CASSLPGQGYYGYTF. DNA of the CDR3: TGTGCCAGCAGCCTCCCGGGACAGGGATATTATGGCTACACCTTC. Combining the CDR3 with reference TRBV7-2 and TRBJ1-2 gives the whole variable domain GAGVSQSPSNKVTEKGKDVELRCDPISGHTALYWYRQSLGQGLEFLIYFQGNSAPDKSGLPSDRFSAERTGGSVSTLTIQRTQQEDSAVYLCASSLPGQGYYGYTFGSGTRLTVV.

The V call is TRBV28, the J call TRBJ2-3, with 11 bases identical to TRBD2. Per the germline V gene, CDR1 is MDHEN and CDR2 is SYDVKM. Germline trimming cut 10 bases from V and 4 bases from J; bases unmatched to any gene: 10. The CDR3 sequence is 15 residues long. Here the CDR3 DNA reads TGTGCCACCAAAACTAGCGGGAGTGTGTCAGATACGCAGTATTTT. Translating it yields CATKTSGSVSDTQYF.

A few counts support this clone. The genes are TRBV2 and TRBJ1-1, with TRBD1 as a possible D gene (5 bases). The CDR3 consists of 16 residues. The germline CDR1 and CDR2 sequences are SNHLY and FYNNEI. V was cut by 6 bases and J by 2 bases, with 19 bases left in between. The DNA of the CDR3 is TGTGCCAGCAGACGCGGACAAGCGTCTATTAACACTGAAGCTTTCTTT. Encoded protein: CASRRGQASINTEAFF.

J is TRBJ1-1 and V is TRBV10-2; D uncertain. Trimming cost V 5 bases and J 0 bases, with 4 bases left between them. Germline V gives CDR1 WSHSY, CDR2 SAAADI. This CDR3 has 12 residues. CDR3 sequence: CASSSMNTEAFF. The CDR3 region has the DNA TGCGCCAGCAGTTCCATGAACACTGAAGCTTTCTTT.

This chain uses TRBV9 with TRBJ2-1, with D possibly TRBD2 on 6 matching bases. CDR1 is SGDLS, CDR2 YYNGEE, per germline. The V end was cut by 2 bases, the J end by 5 bases, with 11 bases between. The CDR3 has 14 amino acids. The CDR3 DNA reads TGTGCCAGCAGCGTTCGGGACTTTAACAATGAGCAGTTCTTC. This encodes CASSVRDFNNEQFF.

This clone was recorded only once. This chain uses TRBV25-1 with TRBJ1-1; D perhaps matches TRBD1 (6 bases). CDR1 is MGHDK and CDR2 is SYGVNS in the germline V gene. V lost 5 bases and J lost 3, with 13 bases in between. The CDR3 consists of 14 residues. The CDR3 coding sequence is TGTGCCAGCAGTCGTCGGGGGGCTGACACTGAAGCTTTCTTT. This translates into CASSRRGADTEAFF.

This clone was seen only once. The V gene is TRBV5-1, the J gene TRBJ2-2, with 10 bases identical to TRBD1. V gave up 7 bases and J gave up 4 bases; unmatched junction bases: 10. Per germline, CDR1 SGHRS and CDR2 YFSETQ. This CDR3 spans 16 amino acids. This CDR3 is CASRVRGTGATGELFF. DNA for the CDR3: TGCGCCAGCCGGGTCCGCGGGACAGGGGCCACCGGGGAGCTGTTTTTT.

V usage is TRBV7-3 and J usage is TRBJ1-1; D may be TRBD1 (6 bases). The germline CDR1 and CDR2 sequences are SGHTA and FQGTGA. V was clipped by 5 bases and J by 3 bases, with 19 bases between them. The CDR3 is made up of 16 amino acids. This CDR3 reads CASSPLGGAGDTEAFF. The CDR3 coding sequence is TGTGCCAGCAGCCCCCTTGGGGGGGCGGGAGACACTGAAGCTTTCTTT.

The rearrangement joins TRBV7-9 to TRBJ2-1, with 8 bases fitting TRBD2. CDR3 length: 14 amino acids. Germline CDR1 is SEHNR and CDR2 is FQNEAQ (reference sequence). The V and J ends lost 7 bases and 7 bases, in that order; junction bases with no gene match: 9. The CDR3 coding sequence is TGTGCCAGCACCCCCGGGGGGGGGTGGAATGAGCAGTTCTTC. Its translation: CASTPGGGWNEQFF.